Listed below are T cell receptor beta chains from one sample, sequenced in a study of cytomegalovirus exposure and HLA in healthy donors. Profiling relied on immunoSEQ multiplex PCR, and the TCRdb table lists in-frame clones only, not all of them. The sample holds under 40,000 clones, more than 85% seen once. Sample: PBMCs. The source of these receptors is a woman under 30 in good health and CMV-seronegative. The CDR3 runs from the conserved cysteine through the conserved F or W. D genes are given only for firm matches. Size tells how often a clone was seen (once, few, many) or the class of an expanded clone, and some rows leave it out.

TGTGCCAGCAGCTTGCGGGACAGGGTAGGCGGCTACACCTTC	CASSLRDRVGGYTF	TRBJ1-2	TRBV5-4	14	TRBD1	few
TGTGCCAGCAGCCAGGGGCTCCAGTACTTC	CASSQGLQYF	TRBJ2-5	TRBV28	10	-	-
TGTGCCATCAGTGAGCGTCTAGCGGGAGGGACCTACAATGAGCAGTTCTTC	CAISERLAGGTYNEQFF	TRBJ2-1	TRBV10-3	17	TRBD2	-
TGTGCCAGCAGCTTAGATGAGAGCACCGGGGAGCTGTTTTTT	CASSLDESTGELFF	TRBJ2-2	TRBV11-3	14	-	-
TGTGCCAGCAGCCAGGACAGAGTCGGACAGCCCCAGCATTTT	CASSQDRVGQPQHF	TRBJ1-5	TRBV2	14	-	-
TGTGCCTGGAGTGTAACAGCGGGGCAAAACAATGAGCAGTTCTTC	CAWSVTAGQNNEQFF	TRBJ2-1	TRBV30	15	TRBD2	-
TGTGCCAGCAGGACGGGGACAGGGGGCCGGGGCTCCTATAATTCACCCCTCCACTTT	CASRTGTGGRGSYNSPLHF	TRBJ1-6	TRBV5-6	19	TRBD1	-
TGTGCCAGCAGCTTGCTCGGCGGGATTCGCACAGATACGCAGTATTTT	CASSLLGGIRTDTQYF	TRBJ2-3	TRBV7-2	16	-	-
TGCGCCAGCAGCCAGGTAGTTGGAAACACCATATATTTT	CASSQVVGNTIYF	TRBJ1-3	TRBV4-1	13	-	-
TGTGCCTGGAGTCCGGGACAAACCTCTGGAAACACCATATATTTT	CAWSPGQTSGNTIYF	TRBJ1-3	TRBV30	15	-	-
TGTGCCAGCAGGCATGCTAGCGGCAGTTACAATGAGCAGTTCTTC	CASRHASGSYNEQFF	TRBJ2-1	TRBV5-5	15	TRBD2	-
TGTGCCAGCAGCGTAGACGAGGGTACCGGGGAGCTGTTTTTT	CASSVDEGTGELFF	TRBJ2-2	TRBV9	14	-	once
TGCGCCAGCGGAAATAGCGGGACTAACACAGATACGCAGTATTTT	CASGNSGTNTDTQYF	TRBJ2-3	TRBV5-1	15	TRBD2	-
TGCGCCAGCAGACTCGGGACAAACTATGGCTACACCTTC	CASRLGTNYGYTF	TRBJ1-2	TRBV6-1	13	-	-
TGTGCCAGCAGCTTGATCCGGGACTATGGCTACACCTTC	CASSLIRDYGYTF	TRBJ1-2	TRBV7-2	13	-	-
TGTGCCAGCAGTGTCGGTGAGGGGGGGTACGAGCAGTACTTC	CASSVGEGGYEQYF	TRBJ2-7	TRBV2	14	-	-
TGTGCCAGCTTCGGACAGGTTGAAGCTTTCTTT	CASFGQVEAFF	TRBJ1-1	TRBV18	11	TRBD1	-
TGCGCCAGCAGCTTGGGGAGTCCCTACAATGAGCAGTTCTTC	CASSLGSPYNEQFF	TRBJ2-1	TRBV5-1	14	-	-
TGTGCCAGCAGTGAATTAACTAGCGGGAGCACAGATACGCAGTATTTT	CASSELTSGSTDTQYF	TRBJ2-3	TRBV2	16	TRBD2	once
TGCGCCAGCAGTGGGGGACAGGTTGACGAGCAGTACTTC	CASSGGQVDEQYF	TRBJ2-7	TRBV10-1	13	TRBD1	once
TGTGCCAGCAGTCAGACAGGGTACGAGCAGTACTTC	CASSQTGYEQYF	TRBJ2-7	TRBV2	12	TRBD1	-
TGTGCCAGCAGTCGTCCGGGACAGCCGACCTACGAGCAGTACTTC	CASSRPGQPTYEQYF	TRBJ2-7	TRBV27	15	TRBD1	-
TGCGCCAGCAGCTGGACTAGCGGGTACCAAGAGACCCAGTACTTC	CASSWTSGYQETQYF	TRBJ2-5	TRBV5-1	15	TRBD2	few
TGTGCCAGTAGTACACAGGGGGCTGCCACCACTGAAGCTTTCTTT	CASSTQGAATTEAFF	TRBJ1-1	TRBV19	15	TRBD1	few
TGTGCCGCGGCAGACACTGAAGCTTTCTTT	CAAADTEAFF	TRBJ1-1	TRBV10-3	10	-	few
TGTGCCAGCAGTTCGCTAGCGGCTTTCACCGGGGAGCTGTTTTTT	CASSSLAAFTGELFF	TRBJ2-2	TRBV6-5	15	TRBD2	-
TGTGCCAGCAGTTTGGGCCCAAAGGAGGGTAACTATGGCTACACCTTC	CASSLGPKEGNYGYTF	TRBJ1-2	TRBV28	16	-	-
TGTGCCTGGAGTGTCCTACGTGACACTGAAGCTTTCTTT	CAWSVLRDTEAFF	TRBJ1-1	TRBV30	13	-	-
TGTGCCAGCAGTGACTCGACTAGCGGGAGCAATGAGCAGTTCTTC	CASSDSTSGSNEQFF	TRBJ2-1	TRBV6-4	15	TRBD2	few
TGCAGCGTTGAAGAAAGGCGGGTAGCCTACGAGCAGTACTTC	CSVEERRVAYEQYF	TRBJ2-7	TRBV29-1	14	-	-
TGTGCCAGCAGACCGACTAGCGGCCAAGAGACCCAGTACTTC	CASRPTSGQETQYF	TRBJ2-5	TRBV6-1	14	TRBD2	-
TGCAGCGTCCGTGCGGGAGTGTTGGATGAGCAGTTCTTC	CSVRAGVLDEQFF	TRBJ2-1	TRBV29-1	13	TRBD2	once
TGCGCCAGCAGCCCGGGACTAGCGGAGTACAATGAGCAGTTCTTC	CASSPGLAEYNEQFF	TRBJ2-1	TRBV5-1	15	TRBD2	-
TGTGCCAGCAGCCCCGCGACTAGCGGGAGAGAGGCCCAGTACTTC	CASSPATSGREAQYF	TRBJ2-5	TRBV7-9	15	TRBD2	-
TGTGCCAGCAGTTTGGCGGGACAGGGGAGAGAGACCCAGTACTTC	CASSLAGQGRETQYF	TRBJ2-5	TRBV28	15	TRBD1	-
TGTGCCAGTAGAACAGCCGATACGCAGTATTTT	CASRTADTQYF	TRBJ2-3	TRBV19	11	-	-
TGTGCCAGCAGCAGTAGCGGGAGGATCGACAATGAGCAGTTCTTC	CASSSSGRIDNEQFF	TRBJ2-1	TRBV11-2	15	TRBD2	-
TGTGCCAGCAGTGAAAATAGTGCTAGCGGCCCCACAGATACGCAGTATTTT	CASSENSASGPTDTQYF	TRBJ2-3	TRBV6-1	17	TRBD2	-
TGTGCCAGCTCACCGAAAACCCTTCAGAGGTCTTTCTTT	CASSPKTLQRSFF	TRBJ1-1	TRBV18	13	-	-
TGTGCCAGCAGCGATGAGGTGATAGCGGGAGGCGGCGGGGAGCTGTTTTTT	CASSDEVIAGGGGELFF	TRBJ2-2	TRBV2	17	TRBD2	-
TGTGCCAGCAGTTTCGGTTGGGAGCCCCGCGCAGATACGCAGTATTTT	CASSFGWEPRADTQYF	TRBJ2-3	TRBV28	16	-	-
TGTGCCAGCAGCTCCCTCCCGACTAGCGGTACCGGGGAGCTGTTTTTT	CASSSLPTSGTGELFF	TRBJ2-2	TRBV7-3	16	TRBD2	-
TGTGCCTGGAGCGCAATTACTCCGGGACAGGGGATCCAGACCCAGTACTTC	CAWSAITPGQGIQTQYF	TRBJ2-5	TRBV30	17	TRBD1	-
TGTGCCAGCAGCTTATCCGGTTTCCGGGACACCGGGGAGCTGTTTTTT	CASSLSGFRDTGELFF	TRBJ2-2	TRBV7-3	16	-	-
TGTGCCAGCAGCCCACGGACACTTCCCTACGAGCAGTACTTC	CASSPRTLPYEQYF	TRBJ2-7	TRBV7-9	14	-	-
TGTGCCAGCAGTTCGGGACTAATGCCCGGGGAGCTGTTTTTT	CASSSGLMPGELFF	TRBJ2-2	TRBV27	14	TRBD2	-
TGTGCCAGTAGTATAGACCAGGACTCCTACAATGAGCAGTTCTTC	CASSIDQDSYNEQFF	TRBJ2-1	TRBV19	15	-	-
TGTGCCAGCGCTAGCGGATTCACAGATACGCAGTATTTT	CASASGFTDTQYF	TRBJ2-3	TRBV6-4	13	TRBD2	few
TGTGCCAGCAGCTTGGAGTCGGGTTACGAGCAGTACTTC	CASSLESGYEQYF	TRBJ2-7	TRBV5-6	13	-	-
TGTGCCAGCAGTTTACTCGGGACCTACGAGCAGTACTTC	CASSLLGTYEQYF	TRBJ2-7	TRBV28	13	-	-
TGTGCCAGCAGCCTCACCGGGACAGGGGAATCTGGGGCCAACGTCCTGACTTTC	CASSLTGTGESGANVLTF	TRBJ2-6	TRBV7-9	18	TRBD1	-
TGTGCCAGCAGCCTGGGACAGGGGGCATACGAGCAGTACTTC	CASSLGQGAYEQYF	TRBJ2-7	TRBV27	14	TRBD1	-
TGTTCCAGCAGCTTCACAGGGGGCATGGACACCATATATTTT	CSSSFTGGMDTIYF	TRBJ1-3	TRBV7-9	14	TRBD1	-
TGCGCCAGCAGCCAATATGCTCCGGGACAGACCTATGGCTACACCTTC	CASSQYAPGQTYGYTF	TRBJ1-2	TRBV4-3	16	TRBD1	-
TGTGCCAGCAGTTCCGGGACAGGGCACTATGGCTACACCTTC	CASSSGTGHYGYTF	TRBJ1-2	TRBV27	14	TRBD1	-